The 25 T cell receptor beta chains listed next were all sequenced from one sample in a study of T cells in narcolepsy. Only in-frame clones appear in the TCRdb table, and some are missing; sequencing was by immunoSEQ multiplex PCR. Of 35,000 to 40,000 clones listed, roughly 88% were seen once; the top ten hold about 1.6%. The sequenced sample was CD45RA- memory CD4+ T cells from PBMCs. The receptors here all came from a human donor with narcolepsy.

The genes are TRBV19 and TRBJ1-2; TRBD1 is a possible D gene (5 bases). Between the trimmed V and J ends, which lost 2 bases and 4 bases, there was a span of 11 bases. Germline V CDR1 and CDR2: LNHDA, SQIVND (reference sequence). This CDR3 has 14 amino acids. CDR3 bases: TGTGCCAGTAGTATACTCCGGGACTCCTATGGCTACACCTTC. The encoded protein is CASSILRDSYGYTF.

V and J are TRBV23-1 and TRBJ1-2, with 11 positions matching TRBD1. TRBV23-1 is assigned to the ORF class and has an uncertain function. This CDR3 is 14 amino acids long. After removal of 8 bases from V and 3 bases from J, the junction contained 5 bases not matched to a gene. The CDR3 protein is CASGQGARDYGYTF. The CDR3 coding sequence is TGCGCCAGCGGACAGGGGGCGCGGGACTATGGCTACACCTTC.

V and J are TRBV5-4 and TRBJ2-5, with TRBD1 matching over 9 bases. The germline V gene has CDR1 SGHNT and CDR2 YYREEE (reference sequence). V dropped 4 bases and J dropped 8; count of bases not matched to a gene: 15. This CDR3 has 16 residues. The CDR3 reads CASSVGSGQGSATQYF. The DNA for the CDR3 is TGTGCCAGCAGCGTCGGCAGTGGACAGGGGAGCGCAACCCAGTACTTC.

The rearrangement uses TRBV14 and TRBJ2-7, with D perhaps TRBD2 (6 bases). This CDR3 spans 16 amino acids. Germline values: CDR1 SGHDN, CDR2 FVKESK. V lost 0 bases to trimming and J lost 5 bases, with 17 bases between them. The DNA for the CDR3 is TGTGCCAGCAGCCAAGAGGGAGAGGGAGGAAGCGACGAGCAGTACTTC. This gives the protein CASSQEGEGGSDEQYF.

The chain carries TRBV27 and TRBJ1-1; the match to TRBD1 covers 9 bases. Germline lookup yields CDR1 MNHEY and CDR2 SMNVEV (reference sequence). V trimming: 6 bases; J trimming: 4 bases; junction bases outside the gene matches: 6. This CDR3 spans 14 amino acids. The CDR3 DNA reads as TGTGCCAGCAGCGCGGGACAGGGATCCACTGAAGCTTTCTTT. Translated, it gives CASSAGQGSTEAFF.

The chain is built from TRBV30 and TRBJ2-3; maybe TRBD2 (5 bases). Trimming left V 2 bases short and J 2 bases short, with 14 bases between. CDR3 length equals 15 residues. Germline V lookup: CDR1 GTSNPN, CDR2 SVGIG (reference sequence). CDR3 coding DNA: TGTGCCTGGAGTCCCGGGATCTCTAACACAGATACGCAGTATTTT. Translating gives CAWSPGISNTDTQYF.

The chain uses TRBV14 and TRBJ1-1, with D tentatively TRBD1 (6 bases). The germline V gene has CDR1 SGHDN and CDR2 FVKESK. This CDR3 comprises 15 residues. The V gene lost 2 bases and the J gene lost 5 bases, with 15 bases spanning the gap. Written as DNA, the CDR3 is TGTGCCAGCAGCCAAAGATTGGGGGCTGGAACTGAAGCTTTCTTT. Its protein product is CASSQRLGAGTEAFF.

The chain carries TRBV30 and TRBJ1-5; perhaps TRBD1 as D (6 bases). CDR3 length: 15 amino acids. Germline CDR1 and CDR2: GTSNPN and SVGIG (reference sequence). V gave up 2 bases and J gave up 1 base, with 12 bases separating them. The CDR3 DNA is TGTGCCTGGAGTAGGGGGGAGATAAGCAATCAGCCCCAGCATTTT. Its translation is CAWSRGEISNQPQHF.

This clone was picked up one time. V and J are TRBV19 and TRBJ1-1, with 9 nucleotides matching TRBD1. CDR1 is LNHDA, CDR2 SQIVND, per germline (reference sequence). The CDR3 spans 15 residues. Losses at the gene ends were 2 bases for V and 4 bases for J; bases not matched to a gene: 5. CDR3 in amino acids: CASSITGGLGTEAFF. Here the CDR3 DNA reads TGTGCCAGTAGTATAACAGGGGGCCTCGGCACTGAAGCTTTCTTT.

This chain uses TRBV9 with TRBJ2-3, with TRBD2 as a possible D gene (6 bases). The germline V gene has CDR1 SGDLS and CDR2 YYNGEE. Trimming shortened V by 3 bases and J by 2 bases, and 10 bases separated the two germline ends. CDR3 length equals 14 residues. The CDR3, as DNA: TGTGCCAGCAGCGCACTAGCCTCCACAGATACGCAGTATTTT. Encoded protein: CASSALASTDTQYF. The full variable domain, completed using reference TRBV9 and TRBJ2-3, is DSGVTQTPKHLITATGQRVTLRCSPRSGDLSVYWYQQSLDQGLQFLIQYYNGEERAKGNILERFSAQQFPDLHSELNLSSLELGDSALYFCASSALASTDTQYFGPGTRLTVL.

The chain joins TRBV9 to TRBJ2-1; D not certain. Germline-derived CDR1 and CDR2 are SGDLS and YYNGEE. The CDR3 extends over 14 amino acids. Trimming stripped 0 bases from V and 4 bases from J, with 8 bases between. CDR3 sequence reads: CASSVGSQYNEQFF. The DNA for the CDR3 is TGTGCCAGCAGCGTAGGGTCCCAATACAATGAGCAGTTCTTC.

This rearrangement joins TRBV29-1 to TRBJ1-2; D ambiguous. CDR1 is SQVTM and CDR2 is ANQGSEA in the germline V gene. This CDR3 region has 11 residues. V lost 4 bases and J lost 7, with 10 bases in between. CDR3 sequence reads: CSVGPTSGYTF. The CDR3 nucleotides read TGCAGCGTTGGGCCCACCTCTGGCTACACCTTC.

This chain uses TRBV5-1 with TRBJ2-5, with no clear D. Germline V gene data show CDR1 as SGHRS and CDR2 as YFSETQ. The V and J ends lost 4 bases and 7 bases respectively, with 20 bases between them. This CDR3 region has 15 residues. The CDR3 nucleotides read TGCGCCAGCAGCCTACCGAGCGTCCTGGGTGGGACCCAGTACTTC. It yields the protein CASSLPSVLGGTQYF.

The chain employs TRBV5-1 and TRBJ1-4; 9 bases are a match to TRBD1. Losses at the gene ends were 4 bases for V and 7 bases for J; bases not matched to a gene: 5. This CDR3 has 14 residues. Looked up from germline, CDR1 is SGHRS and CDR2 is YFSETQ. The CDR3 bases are TGCGCCAGCAGCGCAGGACAGGGGAGTGAAAAACTGTTTTTT. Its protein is CASSAGQGSEKLFF.

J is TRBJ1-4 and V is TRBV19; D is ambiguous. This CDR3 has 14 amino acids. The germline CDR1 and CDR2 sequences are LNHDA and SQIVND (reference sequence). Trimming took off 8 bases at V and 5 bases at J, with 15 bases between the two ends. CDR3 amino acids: CASGLRQVNEKLFF. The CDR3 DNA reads TGTGCCAGTGGCCTGCGGCAGGTGAATGAAAAACTGTTTTTT.

CDR3 residues: CASSLRGRWADTQYF. The DNA of the CDR3 is TGTGCCAGCAGCTTGAGAGGCAGGTGGGCAGATACGCAGTATTTT. V is TRBV5-6 and J is TRBJ2-3; D uncertain. CDR1 and CDR2 (germline): SGHDT, YYEEEE. V shed 1 base and J shed 4 bases, with 13 bases lying between them. The CDR3 runs 15 residues.

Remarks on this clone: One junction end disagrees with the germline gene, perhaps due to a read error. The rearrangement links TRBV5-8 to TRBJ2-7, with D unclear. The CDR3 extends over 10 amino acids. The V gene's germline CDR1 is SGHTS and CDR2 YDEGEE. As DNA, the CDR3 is TGTGCCAGCAGCTTTATTGAGCGGTACTTC. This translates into CASSFIERYF.

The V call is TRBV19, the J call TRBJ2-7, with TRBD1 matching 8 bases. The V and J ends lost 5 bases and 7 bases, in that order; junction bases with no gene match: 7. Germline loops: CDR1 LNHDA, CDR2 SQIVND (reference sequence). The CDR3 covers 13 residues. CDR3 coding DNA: TGTGCCAGTAGTCTCGGACAGGGCAGGGAGCAGTACTTC. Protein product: CASSLGQGREQYF. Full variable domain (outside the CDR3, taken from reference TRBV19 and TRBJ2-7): DGGITQSPKYLFRKEGQNVTLSCEQNLNHDAMYWYRQDPGQGLRLIYYSQIVNDFQKGDIAEGYSVSREKKESFPLTVTSAQKNPTAFYLCASSLGQGREQYFGPGTRLTVT.

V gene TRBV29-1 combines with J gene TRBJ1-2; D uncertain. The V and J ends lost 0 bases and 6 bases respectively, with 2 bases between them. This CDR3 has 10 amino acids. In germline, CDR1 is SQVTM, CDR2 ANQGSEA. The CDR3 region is CSVEEDGYTF. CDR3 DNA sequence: TGCAGCGTTGAAGAAGATGGCTACACCTTC.

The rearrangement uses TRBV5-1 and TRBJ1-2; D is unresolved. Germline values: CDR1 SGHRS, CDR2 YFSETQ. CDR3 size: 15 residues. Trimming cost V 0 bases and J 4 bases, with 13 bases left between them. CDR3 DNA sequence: TGCGCCAGCAGCTTGGCCGGGAAGGGAAGCTATGGCTACACCTTC. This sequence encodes CASSLAGKGSYGYTF.

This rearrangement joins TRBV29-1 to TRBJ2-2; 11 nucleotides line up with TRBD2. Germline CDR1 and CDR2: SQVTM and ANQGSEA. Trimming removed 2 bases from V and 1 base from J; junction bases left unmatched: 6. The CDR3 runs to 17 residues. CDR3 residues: CSVEPASGGMNTGELFF. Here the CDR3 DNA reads TGCAGCGTTGAACCGGCTAGCGGGGGGATGAACACCGGGGAGCTGTTTTTT.

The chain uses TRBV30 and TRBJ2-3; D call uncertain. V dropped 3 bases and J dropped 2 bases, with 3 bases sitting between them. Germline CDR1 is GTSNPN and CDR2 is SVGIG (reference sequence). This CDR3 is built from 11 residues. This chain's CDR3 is CAWRNTDTQYF. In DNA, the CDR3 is TGTGCCTGGAGAAACACAGATACGCAGTATTTT.

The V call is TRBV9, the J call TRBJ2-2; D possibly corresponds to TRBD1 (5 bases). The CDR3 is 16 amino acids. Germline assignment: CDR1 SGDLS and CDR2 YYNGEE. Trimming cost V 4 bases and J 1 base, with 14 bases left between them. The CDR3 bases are TGTGCCAGCAGCTCTCCCTTGGGGCAGAACACCGGGGAGCTGTTTTTT. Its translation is CASSSPLGQNTGELFF.

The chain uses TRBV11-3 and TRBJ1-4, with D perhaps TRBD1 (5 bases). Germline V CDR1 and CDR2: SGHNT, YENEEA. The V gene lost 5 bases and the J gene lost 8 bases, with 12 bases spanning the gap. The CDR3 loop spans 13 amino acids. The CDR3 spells CASSRGVREKLFF. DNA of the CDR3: TGTGCCAGCAGCAGAGGGGTCCGGGAAAAACTGTTTTTT.

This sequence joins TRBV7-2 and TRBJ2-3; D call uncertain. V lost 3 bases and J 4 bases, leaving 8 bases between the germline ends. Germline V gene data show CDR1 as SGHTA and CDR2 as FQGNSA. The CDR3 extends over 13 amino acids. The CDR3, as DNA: TGTGCCAGCAGCTTTTTGGGCCCAGATACGCAGTATTTT. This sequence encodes CASSFLGPDTQYF.